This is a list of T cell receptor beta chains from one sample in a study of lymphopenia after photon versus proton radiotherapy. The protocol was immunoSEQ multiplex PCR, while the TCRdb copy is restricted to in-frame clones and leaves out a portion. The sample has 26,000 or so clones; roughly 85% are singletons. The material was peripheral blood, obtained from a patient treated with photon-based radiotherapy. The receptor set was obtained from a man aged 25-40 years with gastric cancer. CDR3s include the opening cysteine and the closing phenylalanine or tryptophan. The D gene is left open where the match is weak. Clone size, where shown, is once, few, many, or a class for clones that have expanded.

CDR3: CASRAGGRETQYF; DNA: TGTGCCAGCAGAGCAGGGGGGCGAGAGACCCAGTACTTC; J: TRBJ2-5; V: TRBV28; D: -; size: -
CDR3: CASSNSGSSYEQYF; DNA: TGTGCCAGCAGTAATAGCGGAAGTTCCTACGAGCAGTACTTC; J: TRBJ2-7; V: TRBV27; D: -; size: few
CDR3: CASSSIGTGSNEKLFF; DNA: TGTGCCAGCAGTTCCATTGGGACAGGGTCTAATGAAAAACTGTTTTTT; J: TRBJ1-4; V: TRBV27; D: TRBD1; size: -
CDR3: CSVDGPGELFF; DNA: TGCAGCGTTGATGGGCCCGGGGAGCTGTTTTTT; J: TRBJ2-2; V: TRBV29-1; D: -; size: few
CDR3: CASSPWRGKEAKNIQYF; DNA: TGTGCCAGCAGCCCTTGGAGGGGGAAGGAGGCCAAAAACATTCAGTACTTC; J: TRBJ2-4; V: TRBV5-6; D: -; size: few
CDR3: CASPLGRQSNQPQHF; DNA: TGTGCCAGTCCCCTGGGTCGACAGAGCAATCAGCCCCAGCATTTT; J: TRBJ1-5; V: TRBV5-6; D: -; size: few
CDR3: CASSGSRTSSSNQPQHF; DNA: TGTGCCAGCAGTGGAAGCAGAACATCCTCTAGCAATCAGCCCCAGCATTTT; J: TRBJ1-5; V: TRBV28; D: -; size: -
CDR3: CASSGTGTEASPLHF; DNA: TGCGCCAGCAGCGGAACCGGGACAGAGGCTTCACCCCTCCACTTT; J: TRBJ1-6; V: TRBV5-1; D: TRBD1; size: -
CDR3: CASNSGMGAKNIQYF; DNA: TGTGCCAGTAATAGCGGGATGGGGGCCAAAAACATTCAGTACTTC; J: TRBJ2-4; V: TRBV19; D: TRBD2; size: -
CDR3: CASTPHSGEQFF; DNA: TGTGCCAGCACCCCGCACTCCGGTGAGCAGTTCTTC; J: TRBJ2-1; V: TRBV11-3; D: -; size: -
CDR3: CAISESPNYGYTF; DNA: TGTGCCATCAGTGAGTCTCCAAACTATGGCTACACCTTC; J: TRBJ1-2; V: TRBV10-3; D: -; size: -
CDR3: CASSPQEGEGEKLFF; DNA: TGTGCCAGCAGCCCCCAGGAGGGAGAGGGTGAAAAACTGTTTTTT; J: TRBJ1-4; V: TRBV5-4; D: -; size: -
CDR3: CATSRGVGEQFF; DNA: TGTGCCACCAGCAGAGGGGTGGGTGAGCAGTTCTTC; J: TRBJ2-1; V: TRBV15; D: -; size: -
CDR3: CASSLEAGIHNEQFF; DNA: TGTGCCAGCAGCTTAGAGGCGGGGATTCACAATGAGCAGTTCTTC; J: TRBJ2-1; V: TRBV11-3; D: -; size: -
CDR3: CASSLDLAGLYEQYF; DNA: TGCGCCAGCAGCTTGGATCTAGCGGGACTCTACGAGCAGTACTTC; J: TRBJ2-7; V: TRBV5-1; D: TRBD2; size: -
CDR3: CAAGLAQNTGELFF; DNA: TGTGCCGCGGGACTAGCGCAAAACACCGGGGAGCTGTTTTTT; J: TRBJ2-2; V: TRBV28; D: TRBD2; size: -
CDR3: CAIRDGQGPNEKLFF; DNA: TGTGCCATCAGAGATGGACAGGGTCCTAATGAAAAACTGTTTTTT; J: TRBJ1-4; V: TRBV10-3; D: TRBD1; size: -
CDR3: CASSPYRGEGGELFF; DNA: TGTGCCAGCAGCCCCTATCGGGGGGAAGGCGGGGAGCTGTTTTTT; J: TRBJ2-2; V: TRBV7-9; D: TRBD2; size: -
CDR3: CASSEGRQPEKLFF; DNA: TGTGCCAGCAGTGAAGGTAGACAGCCCGAAAAACTGTTTTTT; J: TRBJ1-4; V: TRBV2; D: -; size: -
CDR3: CASSLLGQGSSYNEQFF; DNA: TGTGCCAGCAGCTTACTGGGACAGGGGTCCTCCTACAATGAGCAGTTCTTC; J: TRBJ2-1; V: TRBV7-3; D: TRBD1; size: -
CDR3: CASSRQGVRNEQYF; DNA: TGTGCCAGCAGCCGACAGGGGGTCAGAAACGAGCAGTACTTC; J: TRBJ2-7; V: TRBV2; D: TRBD1; size: few
CDR3: CSASSLTDSYF; DNA: TGCAGTGCTTCCTCCCTTACGGACTCATATTTT; J: TRBJ2-3; V: TRBV20-1; D: -; size: -
CDR3: CASSLSGTENEQYF; DNA: TGTGCCAGCAGCCTTTCCGGGACAGAAAACGAGCAGTACTTC; J: TRBJ2-7; V: TRBV7-8; D: TRBD1; size: -
CDR3: CATSWTSGYNEQFF; DNA: TGTGCCACCAGCTGGACTAGCGGGTACAATGAGCAGTTCTTC; J: TRBJ2-1; V: TRBV15; D: TRBD2; size: -
CDR3: CASSQGRSPNEKLFF; DNA: TGCGCCAGCAGCCAAGGACGGTCTCCCAATGAAAAACTGTTTTTT; J: TRBJ1-4; V: TRBV4-1; D: -; size: -
CDR3: CASSLSGLAGKGGELFF; DNA: TGTGCCAGCAGCCTCAGCGGACTAGCGGGGAAGGGCGGGGAGCTGTTTTTT; J: TRBJ2-2; V: TRBV11-3; D: TRBD2; size: -
CDR3: CASSSGRDGYTF; DNA: TGTGCCAGCTCATCCGGACGCGATGGCTACACCTTC; J: TRBJ1-2; V: TRBV18; D: -; size: -
CDR3: CASRGRDLYTIYF; DNA: TGTGCCAGCAGAGGACGGGATTTATACACCATATATTTT; J: TRBJ1-3; V: TRBV27; D: -; size: once
CDR3: CASTPTGESTDTQYF; DNA: TGTGCCAGTACCCCGACAGGGGAAAGCACAGATACGCAGTATTTT; J: TRBJ2-3; V: TRBV19; D: TRBD1; size: -
CDR3: CASSAQRGGADTQYF; DNA: TGTGCCAGCAGCGCCCAGCGGGGGGGCGCAGATACGCAGTATTTT; J: TRBJ2-3; V: TRBV7-3; D: TRBD2; size: -
CDR3: CATSRRSLAGGQSANNEQFF; DNA: TGTGCCACCAGCAGAAGATCACTAGCGGGGGGGCAGTCCGCAAACAATGAGCAGTTCTTC; J: TRBJ2-1; V: TRBV15; D: TRBD2; size: -
CDR3: CARDSRAYNEQFF; DNA: TGTGCCAGAGACTCGCGAGCTTACAATGAGCAGTTCTTC; J: TRBJ2-1; V: TRBV7-2; D: -; size: -
CDR3: CASSVTGGGEQFF; DNA: TGTGCCAGTAGTGTAACAGGGGGCGGTGAGCAGTTCTTC; J: TRBJ2-1; V: TRBV19; D: TRBD1; size: -
CDR3: CASFSDRLIAEAFF; DNA: TGTGCCAGCTTTTCAGACAGGTTGATCGCTGAAGCTTTCTTT; J: TRBJ1-1; V: TRBV2; D: -; size: -
CDR3: CASSRQGKTGELFF; DNA: TGTGCCAGCAGCCGACAGGGGAAAACCGGGGAGCTGTTTTTT; J: TRBJ2-2; V: TRBV6-4; D: TRBD1; size: -
CDR3: CASSMEAGGPAFF; DNA: TGTGCCAGTAGTATGGAGGCAGGGGGCCCAGCTTTCTTT; J: TRBJ1-1; V: TRBV19; D: TRBD1; size: -
CDR3: CASSKQESYEQYF; DNA: TGCGCCAGCAGCAAACAGGAGTCCTACGAGCAGTACTTC; J: TRBJ2-7; V: TRBV5-1; D: -; size: -
CDR3: CASSLGAVDYGYTF; DNA: TGTGCCAGCAGCTTAGGAGCGGTTGACTATGGCTACACCTTC; J: TRBJ1-2; V: TRBV7-6; D: -; size: -
CDR3: CASSHPLGAGANEQFF; DNA: TGTGCCAGCAGCCACCCCCTGGGGGCGGGGGCCAATGAGCAGTTCTTC; J: TRBJ2-1; V: TRBV5-6; D: -; size: -
CDR3: CASSLDFGGTGELEQYF; DNA: TGTGCCAGCAGCTTAGATTTCGGCGGGACAGGGGAACTCGAGCAGTACTTC; J: TRBJ2-7; V: TRBV7-2; D: TRBD1; size: -
CDR3: CASSRTAQYF; DNA: TGTGCCAGCAGCAGGACAGCTCAGTACTTC; J: TRBJ2-4; V: TRBV6-8; D: -; size: -
CDR3: CASSATTGNEQFF; DNA: TGTGCCAGTAGTGCAACCACAGGGAATGAGCAGTTCTTC; J: TRBJ2-1; V: TRBV19; D: -; size: -